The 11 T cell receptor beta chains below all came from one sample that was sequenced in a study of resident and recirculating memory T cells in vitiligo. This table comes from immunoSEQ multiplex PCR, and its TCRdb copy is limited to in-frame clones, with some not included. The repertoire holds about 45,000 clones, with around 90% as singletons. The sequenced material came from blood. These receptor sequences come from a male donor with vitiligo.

The CDR3 DNA is TGTGCCAGCAGTCTCTGGACAGGCAATCAGCCCCAGCATTTT. Amino acids: CASSLWTGNQPQHF. The rearrangement links TRBV2 to TRBJ1-5; D might be TRBD1 (6 bases). Per germline, CDR1 SNHLY and CDR2 FYNNEI. Trimming shortened V by 5 bases and J by 2 bases, and 10 bases separated the two germline ends. CDR3 length: 14 residues.

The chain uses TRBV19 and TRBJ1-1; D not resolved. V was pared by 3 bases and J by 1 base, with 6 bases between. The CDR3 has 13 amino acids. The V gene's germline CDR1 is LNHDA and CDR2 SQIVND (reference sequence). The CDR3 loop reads CASSMNRNTEAFF. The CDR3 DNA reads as TGTGCCAGTAGTATGAACAGGAACACTGAAGCTTTCTTT. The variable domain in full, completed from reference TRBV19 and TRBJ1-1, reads DGGITQSPKYLFRKEGQNVTLSCEQNLNHDAMYWYRQDPGQGLRLIYYSQIVNDFQKGDIAEGYSVSREKKESFPLTVTSAQKNPTAFYLCASSMNRNTEAFFGQGTRLTVV.

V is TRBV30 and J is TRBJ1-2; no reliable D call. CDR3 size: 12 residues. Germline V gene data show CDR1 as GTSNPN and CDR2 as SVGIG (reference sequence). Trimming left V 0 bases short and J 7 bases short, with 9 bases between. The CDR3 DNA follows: TGTGCCTGGAGTGTACTCGGGATTGGCTACACCTTC. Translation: CAWSVLGIGYTF.

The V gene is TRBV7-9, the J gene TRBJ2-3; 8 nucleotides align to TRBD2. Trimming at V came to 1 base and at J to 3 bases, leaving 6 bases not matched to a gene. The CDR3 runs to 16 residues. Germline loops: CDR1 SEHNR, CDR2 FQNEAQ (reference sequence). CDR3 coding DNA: TGTGCCAGCAGCTTAGAACTAGCGGCCGCGACAGATACGCAGTATTTT. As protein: CASSLELAAATDTQYF.

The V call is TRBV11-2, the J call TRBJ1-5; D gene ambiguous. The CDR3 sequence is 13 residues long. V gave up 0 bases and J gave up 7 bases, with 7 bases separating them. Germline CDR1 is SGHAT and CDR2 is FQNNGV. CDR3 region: CASSLDPGQPQHF. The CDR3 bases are TGTGCCAGCAGCTTAGATCCGGGGCAGCCCCAGCATTTT.

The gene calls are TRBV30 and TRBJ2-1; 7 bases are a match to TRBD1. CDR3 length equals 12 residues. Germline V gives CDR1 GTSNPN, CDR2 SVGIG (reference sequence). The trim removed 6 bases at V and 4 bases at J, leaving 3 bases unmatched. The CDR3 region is CACRDSYNEQFF. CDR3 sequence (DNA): TGTGCCTGCCGGGACAGTTACAATGAGCAGTTCTTC.

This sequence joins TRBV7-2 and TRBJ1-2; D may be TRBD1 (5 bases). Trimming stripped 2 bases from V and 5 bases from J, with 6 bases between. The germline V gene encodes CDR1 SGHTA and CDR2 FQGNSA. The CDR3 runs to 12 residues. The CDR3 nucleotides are TGTGCCAGCAGCTTACAGGGTTATGGCTACACCTTC. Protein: CASSLQGYGYTF.

Here the CDR3 reads CASSLGGTGPEKLFF. CDR3 nucleotides: TGCGCCAGCAGCCTAGGGGGGACAGGGCCTGAAAAACTGTTTTTT. The chain combines TRBV4-3 with TRBJ1-4; 9 bases are shared with TRBD1. This CDR3 is 15 amino acids long. Trimming cost V 4 bases and J 7 bases; bases outside gene matches: 7. Germline V lookup: CDR1 LGHNA, CDR2 YSLEER.

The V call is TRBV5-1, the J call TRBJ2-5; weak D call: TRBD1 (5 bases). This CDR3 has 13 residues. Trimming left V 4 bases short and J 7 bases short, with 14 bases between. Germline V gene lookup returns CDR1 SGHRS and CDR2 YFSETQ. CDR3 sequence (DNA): TGCGCCAGCAGCCCGACGTTAGGGGCGACCCAGTACTTC. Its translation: CASSPTLGATQYF.

The CDR3 coding sequence is TGTGCCAGCAGCTCCATCCCGACAGGGGCCAATTCACCCCTCCACTTT. Translation: CASSSIPTGANSPLHF. V is TRBV7-2 and J is TRBJ1-6; 8 bases fit TRBD1. V lost 4 bases, J lost 7 bases, and 9 bases stayed unmatched. The CDR3 runs to 16 residues. Germline CDR1 and CDR2: SGHTA and FQGNSA.

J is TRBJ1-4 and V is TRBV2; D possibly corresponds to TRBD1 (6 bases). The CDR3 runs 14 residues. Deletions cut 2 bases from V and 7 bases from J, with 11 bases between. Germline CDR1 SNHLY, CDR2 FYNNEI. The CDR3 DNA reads TGTGCCAGCAGTGAAACAGGGCTAGGTGAAAAACTGTTTTTT. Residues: CASSETGLGEKLFF. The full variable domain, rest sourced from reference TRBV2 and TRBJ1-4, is EPEVTQTPSHQVTQMGQEVILRCVPISNHLYFYWYRQILGQKVEFLVSFYNNEISEKSEIFDDQFSVERPDGSNFTLKIRSTKLEDSAMYFCASSETGLGEKLFFGSGTQLSVL.